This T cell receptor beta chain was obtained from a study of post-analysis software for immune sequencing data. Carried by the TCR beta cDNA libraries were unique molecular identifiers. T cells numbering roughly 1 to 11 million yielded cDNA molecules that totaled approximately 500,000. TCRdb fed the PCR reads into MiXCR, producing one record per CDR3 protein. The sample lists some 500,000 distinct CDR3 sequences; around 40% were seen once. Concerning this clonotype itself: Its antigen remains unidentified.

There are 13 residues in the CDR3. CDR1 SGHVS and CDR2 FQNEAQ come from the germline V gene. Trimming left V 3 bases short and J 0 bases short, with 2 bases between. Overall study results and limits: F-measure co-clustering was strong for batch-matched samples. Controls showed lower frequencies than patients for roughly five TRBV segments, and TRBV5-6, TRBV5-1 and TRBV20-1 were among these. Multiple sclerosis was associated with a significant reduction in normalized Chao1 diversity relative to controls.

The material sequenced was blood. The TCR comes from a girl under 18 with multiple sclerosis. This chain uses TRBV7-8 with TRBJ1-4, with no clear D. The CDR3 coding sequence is TGTGCCAGCAGCTTCTCAACTAATGAAAAACTGTTTTTT. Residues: CASSFSTNEKLFF. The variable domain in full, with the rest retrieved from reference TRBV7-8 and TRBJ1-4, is GAGVSQSPRYKVAKRGQDVALRCDPISGHVSLFWYQQALGQGPEFLTYFQNEAQLDKSGLPSDRFFAERPEGSVSTLKIQRTQQEDSAVYLCASSFSTNEKLFFGSGTQLSVL.